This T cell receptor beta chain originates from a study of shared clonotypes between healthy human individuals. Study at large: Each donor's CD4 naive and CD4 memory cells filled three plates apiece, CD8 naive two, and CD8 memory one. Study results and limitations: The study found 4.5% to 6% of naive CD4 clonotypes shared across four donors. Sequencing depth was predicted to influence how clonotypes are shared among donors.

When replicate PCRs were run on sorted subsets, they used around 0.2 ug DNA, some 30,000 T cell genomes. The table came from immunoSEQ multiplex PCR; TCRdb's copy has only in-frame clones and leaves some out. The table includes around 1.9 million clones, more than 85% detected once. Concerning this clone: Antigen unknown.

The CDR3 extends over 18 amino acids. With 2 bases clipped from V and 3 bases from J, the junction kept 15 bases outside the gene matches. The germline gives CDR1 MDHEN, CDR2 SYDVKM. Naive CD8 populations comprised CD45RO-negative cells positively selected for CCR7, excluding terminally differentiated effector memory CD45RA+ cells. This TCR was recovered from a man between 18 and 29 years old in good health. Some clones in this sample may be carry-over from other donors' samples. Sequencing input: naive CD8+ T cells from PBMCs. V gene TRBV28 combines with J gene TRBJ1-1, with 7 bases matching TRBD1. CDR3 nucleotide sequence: TGTGCCAGCAGTTTAAGTTCTGGGACAGCCATGGGGTACACTGAAGCTTTCTTT. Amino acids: CASSLSSGTAMGYTEAFF.